A selection of T cell receptor beta chains follows, all from one sample in a study of CD8 T cell repertoires and HIV-1 epitope variants. What these receptors recognize is not known. The data were produced by immunoSEQ multiplex PCR, yet TCRdb's version contains in-frame clones alone and is incomplete. Seen here are 2,500 or so clones, approximately 64% observed once, and the top ten hold around 50%. Material: cultured CD8+ T cells derived from PBMCs. The receptors derive from a male donor with HIV. Both conserved end residues are part of each CDR3. D genes are given only for firm matches. Clone size is stated in some rows and not others, as once, few, many or a class when expanded.

cdr3_nt | cdr3_aa | j_call | v_call | d_call | clone_size
TGCAGCGTTGCCCCCCGATGGTTGCCTCTGTGCGTAAAGGTGTTGGAGACCCAGTACTTC | CSVAPRWLPLCVKVLETQYF | TRBJ2-5 | TRBV29-1 | - | -
TGTGCCAGCAGCTTGGGAGGGGCAAAACTGTTTTTT | CASSLGGAKLFF | TRBJ1-4 | TRBV5-6 | - | few
TGTGCCAGCAGTTTAACAGGGTTAGAGCAGTTCTTC | CASSLTGLEQFF | TRBJ2-1 | TRBV27 | - | once
TGTGCCAGCAGTTCAGATGTCTCGGCCTACGAGCAGTACTTC | CASSSDVSAYEQYF | TRBJ2-7 | TRBV28 | - | -
TGCGCCAGCAGCCAAGTTCCGGGTATCCAAGAGACCCAGTACTTC | CASSQVPGIQETQYF | TRBJ2-5 | TRBV4-1 | - | once
TGCGCCAGCAGCTTTCTGACGGGACCCTCCTACGAGCAGTACTTC | CASSFLTGPSYEQYF | TRBJ2-7 | TRBV5-1 | - | -
TGTGCCAGCACCATCCGGGAATTTCAAGAGACCCAGTACTTC | CASTIREFQETQYF | TRBJ2-5 | TRBV2 | - | -
TGTGCCAGCAGTTTAGGTAGCGGGAGGTGGGAGACCCAGTACTTC | CASSLGSGRWETQYF | TRBJ2-5 | TRBV27 | TRBD2 | -
TGTGCCACGGGACGGGGCTGGCCTCACGAGCAGTACTTC | CATGRGWPHEQYF | TRBJ2-7 | TRBV7-9 | - | -
TGTGCCAGCAGCGTAGGGACTGAGCACCCTAATGGCTACACCTTC | CASSVGTEHPNGYTF | TRBJ1-2 | TRBV7-9 | - | -
TGTGCCAGCAGTTTTAGGGGGGCTTATGAGCAGTTCTTC | CASSFRGAYEQFF | TRBJ2-1 | TRBV27 | - | -
TGTGCCAGCACGCCGCAACTGGCGGGGGCACCCACAGATACGCAGTATTTT | CASTPQLAGAPTDTQYF | TRBJ2-3 | TRBV9 | - | -
TGTGCCAGCAGCTTGACTCCTCAAGAGACCCAGTACTTC | CASSLTPQETQYF | TRBJ2-5 | TRBV5-6 | - | -
TGTGCCAGCAGCTTATCCCAGGGGTCCTACGAGCAGTACTTC | CASSLSQGSYEQYF | TRBJ2-7 | TRBV7-9 | - | few
TGTGCCAGCAGCTTGGGGACAGGGCTCACCGGGGAGCTGTTTTTT | CASSLGTGLTGELFF | TRBJ2-2 | TRBV7-8 | TRBD1 | -
TGTGCCAGCAGCCAAACGGGACAGGGGTCCTACGAGCAGTACTTC | CASSQTGQGSYEQYF | TRBJ2-7 | TRBV7-6 | TRBD1 | -
TGTGCGGGGGCGGGAGACCAGAAGACCCAGTACTTC | CAGAGDQKTQYF | TRBJ2-5 | TRBV12-2 | - | -
TGTGCCAGCAGTTTATTAGTAGCGCGGGAGCAGTACTTC | CASSLLVAREQYF | TRBJ2-7 | TRBV28 | - | -
TGTGCCAGCAGCTTAGGCCGGGCCAGGCTCCAGCCCCAGCATTTT | CASSLGRARLQPQHF | TRBJ1-5 | TRBV7-6 | - | -
TGCGCCAGCAGCCAACCCCCTGGACTAGCGGGGGGGCGGCAGTACTTC | CASSQPPGLAGGRQYF | TRBJ2-7 | TRBV4-1 | TRBD2 | -
TGTGCCAGCAGCTCGACAGGGGGCGCAGGTGAAAAACTGTTTTTT | CASSSTGGAGEKLFF | TRBJ1-4 | TRBV5-4 | TRBD1 | -
TGTGCCAGCAGCTTAGCCAGGAAAACCGGGGAGCTGTTTTTT | CASSLARKTGELFF | TRBJ2-2 | TRBV11-2 | - | -
TGTGCCAGCAGCTTAGTCCGCCAGACCTACGAGCAGTACTTC | CASSLVRQTYEQYF | TRBJ2-7 | TRBV7-2 | - | -
TGTGCCACCAGCCCAGAGACAGGGTCGGCTAGTTACACCGGGGAGCTGTTTTTT | CATSPETGSASYTGELFF | TRBJ2-2 | TRBV15 | TRBD1 | -
TGTGCCAGCAGTCTGCCGGGAGGCTACACCTTC | CASSLPGGYTF | TRBJ1-2 | TRBV28 | - | -
TGTGCCAGCAGAACCGATTACGGGACAGGGGCGAAAAACAATGAGCAGTTCTTC | CASRTDYGTGAKNNEQFF | TRBJ2-1 | TRBV28 | TRBD1 | -
TGCGCCAGCAGCCAAGATCCCGTCGAACTCGACTATGGCTACACCTTC | CASSQDPVELDYGYTF | TRBJ1-2 | TRBV4-3 | - | large
TGTGCCAGCAGCCGTCCAGCGGGATTGGGAGAGACCCAGTACTTC | CASSRPAGLGETQYF | TRBJ2-5 | TRBV7-9 | TRBD2 | -
TGTGCCAGCACAGGGGACACCGGGGAGCTGTTTTTT | CASTGDTGELFF | TRBJ2-2 | TRBV6-1 | - | -
TGTGCCAGCAGCTTAGGGCTGGATGAGCAGTTCTTC | CASSLGLDEQFF | TRBJ2-1 | TRBV11-1 | - | -
TGCGCCAGCAGCATGAAGGGCCCATCGAGCAATGGCTACACCTTC | CASSMKGPSSNGYTF | TRBJ1-2 | TRBV5-1 | - | once
TGTGCCAGCAGCTACGGGGACAGGGACACTGAAGCTTTCTTT | CASSYGDRDTEAFF | TRBJ1-1 | TRBV5-6 | TRBD1 | -